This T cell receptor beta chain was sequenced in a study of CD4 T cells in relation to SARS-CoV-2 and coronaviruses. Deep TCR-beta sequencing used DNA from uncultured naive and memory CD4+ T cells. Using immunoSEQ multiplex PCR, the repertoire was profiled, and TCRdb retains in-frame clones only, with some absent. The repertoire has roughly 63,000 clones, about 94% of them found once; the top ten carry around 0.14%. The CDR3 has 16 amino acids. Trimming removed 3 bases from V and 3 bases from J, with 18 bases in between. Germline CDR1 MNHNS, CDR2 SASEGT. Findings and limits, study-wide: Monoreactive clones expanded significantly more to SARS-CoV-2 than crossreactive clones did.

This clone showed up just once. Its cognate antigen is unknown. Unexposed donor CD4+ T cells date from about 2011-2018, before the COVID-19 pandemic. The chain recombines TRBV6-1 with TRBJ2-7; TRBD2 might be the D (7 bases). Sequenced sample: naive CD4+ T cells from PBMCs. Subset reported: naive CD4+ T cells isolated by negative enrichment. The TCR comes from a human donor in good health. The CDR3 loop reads CASSDLGGRGNYEQYF. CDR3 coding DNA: TGTGCCAGCAGTGACTTAGGTGGGAGGGGGAACTACGAGCAGTACTTC.